This TCR beta chain comes out of a study of blood T cell repertoires in COVID-19. For the study at large: Material from acute and convalescent COVID-19 was sourced from the United States, Italy and Spain.

The age range of participants was about 18 to 100 years, with residence in approximately 25 US areas. Participants reported their clinical history, and cohort assignment relied on those reports. As processed by the authors: Reference gene primer amplification yielded estimated nucleated cell counts. Assay used: immunoSEQ multiplex PCR; TCRdb lists only in-frame clones, some missing. Clonal size and the V and J genes are those of that table, whereas D and trimming came from the DNA. The sample includes roughly 180,000 clones, about 85% of them seen just once. V lost 0 bases and J lost 3, with 8 bases in between. Germline assignment: CDR1 LGHNA and CDR2 YSLEER. The CDR3 is made up of 14 amino acids.

The receptor comes from a woman aged 25 to 39 who had recovered from COVID-19. V is TRBV4-3 and J is TRBJ2-5, with no clear D. The sequenced sample was PBMCs or T cells enriched from blood (not recorded which). The CDR3 DNA reads as TGCGCCAGCAGCCAAGAGGTCCAGGAAGAGACCCAGTACTTC. It yields the protein CASSQEVQEETQYF.